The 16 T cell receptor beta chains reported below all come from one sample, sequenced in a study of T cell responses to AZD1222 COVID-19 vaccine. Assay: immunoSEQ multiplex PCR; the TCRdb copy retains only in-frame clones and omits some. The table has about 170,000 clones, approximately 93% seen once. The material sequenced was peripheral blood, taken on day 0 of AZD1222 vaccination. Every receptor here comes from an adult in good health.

CDR3 residues: CASSLFRLGGRLFYGYTF. The CDR3 DNA reads as TGTGCCAGCAGTTTATTCCGGTTAGGTGGCAGGCTTTTTTATGGCTACACCTTC. The chain has TRBV28 and TRBJ1-2, with D unclear. There are 18 residues in the CDR3. V was cut by 1 base and J by 5 bases, with 23 bases left in between. Germline CDR1 and CDR2: MDHEN and SYDVKM.

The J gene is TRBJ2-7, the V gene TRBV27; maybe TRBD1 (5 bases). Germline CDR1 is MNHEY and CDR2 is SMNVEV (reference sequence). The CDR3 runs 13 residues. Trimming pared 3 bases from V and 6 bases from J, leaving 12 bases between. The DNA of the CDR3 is TGTGCCAGCAGTTTGGCCAAAGGGGTCGAGCAGTACTTC. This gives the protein CASSLAKGVEQYF.

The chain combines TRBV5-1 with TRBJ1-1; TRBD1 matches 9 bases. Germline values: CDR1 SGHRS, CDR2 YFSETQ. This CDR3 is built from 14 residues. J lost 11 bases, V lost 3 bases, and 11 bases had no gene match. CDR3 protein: CASSYERQGVSAFF. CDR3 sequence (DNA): TGCGCCAGCAGCTATGAGAGACAGGGGGTGTCGGCTTTCTTT.

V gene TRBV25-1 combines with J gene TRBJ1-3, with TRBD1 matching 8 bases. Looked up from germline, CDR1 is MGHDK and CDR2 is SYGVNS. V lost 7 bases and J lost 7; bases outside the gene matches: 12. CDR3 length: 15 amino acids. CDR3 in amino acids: CASKRGQGAGNTIYF. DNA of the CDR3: TGTGCCAGCAAAAGAGGGCAGGGGGCCGGGAACACCATATATTTT.

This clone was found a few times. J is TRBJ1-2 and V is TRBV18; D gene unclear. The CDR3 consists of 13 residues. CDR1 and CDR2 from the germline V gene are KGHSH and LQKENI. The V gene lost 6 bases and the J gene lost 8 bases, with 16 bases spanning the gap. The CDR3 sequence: CASSPQADRGYTF. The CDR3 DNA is TGTGCCAGCTCCCCCCAGGCGGACCGGGGCTACACCTTC.

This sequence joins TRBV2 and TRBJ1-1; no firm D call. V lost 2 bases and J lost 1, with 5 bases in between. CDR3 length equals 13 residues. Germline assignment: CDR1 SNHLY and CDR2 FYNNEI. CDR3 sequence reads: CASSEQWNTEAFF. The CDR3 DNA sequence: TGTGCCAGCAGTGAACAATGGAACACTGAAGCTTTCTTT.

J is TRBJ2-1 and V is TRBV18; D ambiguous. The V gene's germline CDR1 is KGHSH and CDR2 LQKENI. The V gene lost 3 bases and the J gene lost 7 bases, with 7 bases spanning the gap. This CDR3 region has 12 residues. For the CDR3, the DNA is TGTGCCAGCTCACCCCAGGTGAATGAGCAGTTCTTC. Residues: CASSPQVNEQFF. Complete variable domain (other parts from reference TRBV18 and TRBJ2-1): NAGVMQNPRHLVRRRGQEARLRCSPMKGHSHVYWYRQLPEEGLKFMVYLQKENIIDESGMPKERFSAEFPKEGPSILRIQQVVRGDSAAYFCASSPQVNEQFFGPGTRLTVL.

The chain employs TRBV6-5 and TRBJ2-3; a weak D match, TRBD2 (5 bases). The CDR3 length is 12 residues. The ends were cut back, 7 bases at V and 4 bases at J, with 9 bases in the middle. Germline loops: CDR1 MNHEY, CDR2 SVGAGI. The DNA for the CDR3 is TGTGCCAGCACGGAGGTTGCAGATACGCAGTATTTT. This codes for CASTEVADTQYF.

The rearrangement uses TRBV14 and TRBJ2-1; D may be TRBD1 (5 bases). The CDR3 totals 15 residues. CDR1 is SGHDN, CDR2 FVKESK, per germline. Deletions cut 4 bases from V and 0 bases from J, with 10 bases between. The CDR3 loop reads CASSLTDSSYNEQFF. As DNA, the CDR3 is TGTGCCAGCAGCCTGACAGATAGCTCCTACAATGAGCAGTTCTTC.

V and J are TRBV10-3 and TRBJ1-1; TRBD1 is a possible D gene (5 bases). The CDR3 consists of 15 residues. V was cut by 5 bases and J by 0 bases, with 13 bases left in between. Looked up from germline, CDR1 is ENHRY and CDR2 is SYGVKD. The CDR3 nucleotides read TGTGCCATCAGTAGGGACGGCCCCATGAACACTGAAGCTTTCTTT. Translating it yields CAISRDGPMNTEAFF.

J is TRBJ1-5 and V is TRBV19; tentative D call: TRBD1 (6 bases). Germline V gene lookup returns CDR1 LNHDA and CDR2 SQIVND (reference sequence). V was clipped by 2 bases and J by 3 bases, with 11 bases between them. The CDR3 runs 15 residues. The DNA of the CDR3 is TGTGCCAGTAGTATAAACAGGGAGGTCAATCAGCCCCAGCATTTT. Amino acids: CASSINREVNQPQHF.

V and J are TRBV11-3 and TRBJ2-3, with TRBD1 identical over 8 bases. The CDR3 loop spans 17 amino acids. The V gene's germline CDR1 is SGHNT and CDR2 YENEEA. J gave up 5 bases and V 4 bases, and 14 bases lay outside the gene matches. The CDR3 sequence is CASSSWSGQGAGDTQYF. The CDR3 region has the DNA TGTGCCAGCAGCTCTTGGTCGGGTCAGGGGGCAGGAGATACGCAGTATTTT.

CDR3 sequence reads: CASTPGRMISGNTIYF. In nucleotides, the CDR3 is TGCGCCAGCACCCCGGGACGGATGATCTCTGGAAACACCATATATTTT. V usage is TRBV10-2 and J usage is TRBJ1-3; D is perhaps TRBD1 (5 bases). The length of the CDR3 is 16 residues. Germline assignment: CDR1 WSHSY and CDR2 SAAADI. The V and J ends lost 7 bases and 0 bases respectively, with 16 bases between them.

CDR3 coding DNA: TGCGCCAGCAGCTTGGCATGGGATAGGGGTCAGTACTTC. Protein sequence: CASSLAWDRGQYF. The rearrangement links TRBV5-1 to TRBJ2-5; tentatively, D is TRBD1 (5 bases). CDR3 size: 13 residues. V gave up 0 bases and J gave up 11 bases, with 14 bases separating them. Looked up from germline, CDR1 is SGHRS and CDR2 is YFSETQ.

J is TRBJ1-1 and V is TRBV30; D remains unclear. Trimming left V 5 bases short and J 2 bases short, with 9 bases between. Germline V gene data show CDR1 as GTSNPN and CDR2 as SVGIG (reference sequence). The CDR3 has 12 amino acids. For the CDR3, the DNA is TGTGCCTGGGCCCGGGAAAACACTGAAGCTTTCTTT. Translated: CAWARENTEAFF.

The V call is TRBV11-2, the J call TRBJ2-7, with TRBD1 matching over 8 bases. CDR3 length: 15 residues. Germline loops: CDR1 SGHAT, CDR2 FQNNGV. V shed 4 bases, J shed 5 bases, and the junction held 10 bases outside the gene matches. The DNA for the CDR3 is TGTGCCAGCAGCTCGCCGGGACAGGAGTGGCACGAGCAGTACTTC. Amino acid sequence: CASSSPGQEWHEQYF.